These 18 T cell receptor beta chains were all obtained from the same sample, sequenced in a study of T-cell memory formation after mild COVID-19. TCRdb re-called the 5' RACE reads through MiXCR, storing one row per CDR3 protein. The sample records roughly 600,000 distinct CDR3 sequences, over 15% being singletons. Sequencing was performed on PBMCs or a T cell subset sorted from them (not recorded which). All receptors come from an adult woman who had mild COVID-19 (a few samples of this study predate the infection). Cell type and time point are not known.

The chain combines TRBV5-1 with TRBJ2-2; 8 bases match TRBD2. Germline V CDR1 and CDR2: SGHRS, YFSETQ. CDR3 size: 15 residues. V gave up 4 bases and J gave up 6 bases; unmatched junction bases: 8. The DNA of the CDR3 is TGCGCCAGCAGCCTGGGACTAGTGCAGGCCGGGGAGCTGTTTTTT. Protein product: CASSLGLVQAGELFF.

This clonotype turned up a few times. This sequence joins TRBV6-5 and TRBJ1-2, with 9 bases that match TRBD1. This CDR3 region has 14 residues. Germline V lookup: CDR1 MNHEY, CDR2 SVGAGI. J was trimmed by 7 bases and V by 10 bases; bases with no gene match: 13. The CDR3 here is CATRQGGSSSGYTF. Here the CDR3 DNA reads TGTGCCACCCGACAGGGGGGGTCGAGTAGTGGCTACACCTTC.

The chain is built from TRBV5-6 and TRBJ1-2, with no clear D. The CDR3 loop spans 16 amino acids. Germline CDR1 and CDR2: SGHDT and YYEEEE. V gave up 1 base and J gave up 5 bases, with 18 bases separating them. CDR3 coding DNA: TGTGCCAGCAGCTTGCTAATCGACCGTCCGATTTATGGCTACACCTTC. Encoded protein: CASSLLIDRPIYGYTF.

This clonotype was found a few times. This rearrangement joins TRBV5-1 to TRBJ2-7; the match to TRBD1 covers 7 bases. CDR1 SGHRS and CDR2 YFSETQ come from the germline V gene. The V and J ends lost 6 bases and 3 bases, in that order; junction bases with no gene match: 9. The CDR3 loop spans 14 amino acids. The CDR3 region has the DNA TGCGCCAGCACCCAAGGGGACAGCGGCTACGAGCAGTACTTC. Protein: CASTQGDSGYEQYF.

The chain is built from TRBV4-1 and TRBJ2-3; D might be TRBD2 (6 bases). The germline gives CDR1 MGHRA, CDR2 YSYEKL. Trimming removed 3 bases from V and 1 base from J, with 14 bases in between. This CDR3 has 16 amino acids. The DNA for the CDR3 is TGCGCCAGCAGCCACGATCTGGGGGAGGGCACAGATACGCAGTATTTT. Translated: CASSHDLGEGTDTQYF.

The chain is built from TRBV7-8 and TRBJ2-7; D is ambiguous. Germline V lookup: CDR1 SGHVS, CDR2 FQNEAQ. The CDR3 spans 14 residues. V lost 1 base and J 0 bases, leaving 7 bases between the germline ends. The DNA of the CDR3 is TGTGCCAGCAGCTTAGAGTACGGCTCCTACGAGCAGTACTTC. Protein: CASSLEYGSYEQYF.

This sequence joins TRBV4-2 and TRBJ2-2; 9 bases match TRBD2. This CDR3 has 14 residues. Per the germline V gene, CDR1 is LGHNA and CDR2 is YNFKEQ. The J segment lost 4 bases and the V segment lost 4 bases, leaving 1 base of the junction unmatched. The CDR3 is CASSLAGVTGELFF. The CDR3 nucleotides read TGTGCCAGCAGCCTAGCGGGGGTCACCGGGGAGCTGTTTTTT.

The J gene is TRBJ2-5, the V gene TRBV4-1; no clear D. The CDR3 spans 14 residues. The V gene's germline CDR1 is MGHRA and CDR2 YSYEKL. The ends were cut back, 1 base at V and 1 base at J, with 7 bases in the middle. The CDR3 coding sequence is TGCGCCAGCAGCCAAGCTGTCTCCCAAGAGACCCAGTACTTC. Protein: CASSQAVSQETQYF.

Written as DNA, the CDR3 is TGTGCCAGCAGCCCTGACTTCACCGGGGAGCTGTTTTTT. Amino acids: CASSPDFTGELFF. The gene calls are TRBV7-2 and TRBJ2-2, with D unclear. Germline V gene sequence: CDR1 SGHTA, CDR2 FQGNSA. This CDR3 is 13 amino acids long. Trimming pared 5 bases from V and 4 bases from J, leaving 8 bases between.

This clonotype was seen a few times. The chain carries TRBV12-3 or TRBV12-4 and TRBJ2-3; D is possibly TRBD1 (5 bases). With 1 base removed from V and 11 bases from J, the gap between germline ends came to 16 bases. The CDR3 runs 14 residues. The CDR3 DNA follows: TGTGCCAGCAGTTTAGAGTCAGGGCCTTCGGGGCAGTATTTT. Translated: CASSLESGPSGQYF.

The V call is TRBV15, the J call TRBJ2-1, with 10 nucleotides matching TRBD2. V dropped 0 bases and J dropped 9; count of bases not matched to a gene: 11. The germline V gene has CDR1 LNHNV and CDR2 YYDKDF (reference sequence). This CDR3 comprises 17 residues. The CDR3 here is CATSRDLGAGGPPEQFF. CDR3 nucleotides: TGTGCCACCAGCAGAGATCTGGGAGCGGGAGGGCCTCCTGAGCAGTTCTTC.

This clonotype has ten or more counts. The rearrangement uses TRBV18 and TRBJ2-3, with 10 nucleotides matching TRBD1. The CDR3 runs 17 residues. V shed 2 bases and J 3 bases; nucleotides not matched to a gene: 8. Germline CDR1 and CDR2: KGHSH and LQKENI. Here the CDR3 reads CASSPTHPGQGTDTQYF. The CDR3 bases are TGTGCCAGCTCACCAACTCACCCGGGACAGGGGACAGATACGCAGTATTTT.

Here the CDR3 reads CASSMDWTGPRKTQYF. The CDR3 region has the DNA TGTGCCAGTAGTATGGATTGGACAGGACCTCGGAAGACCCAGTACTTC. The V gene is TRBV19, the J gene TRBJ2-5, with TRBD1 matching over 7 bases. In germline, CDR1 is LNHDA, CDR2 SQIVND (reference sequence). The CDR3 is made up of 16 amino acids. The J segment lost 6 bases and the V segment lost 3 bases, leaving 13 bases of the junction unmatched. Filled out from reference TRBV19 and TRBJ2-5, the complete variable domain reads DGGITQSPKYLFRKEGQNVTLSCEQNLNHDAMYWYRQDPGQGLRLIYYSQIVNDFQKGDIAEGYSVSREKKESFPLTVTSAQKNPTAFYLCASSMDWTGPRKTQYFGPGTRLLVL.

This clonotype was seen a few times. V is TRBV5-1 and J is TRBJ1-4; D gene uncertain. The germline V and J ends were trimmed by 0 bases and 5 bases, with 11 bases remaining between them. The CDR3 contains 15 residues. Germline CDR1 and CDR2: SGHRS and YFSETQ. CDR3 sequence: CASSLAGGSNEKLFF. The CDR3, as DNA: TGCGCCAGCAGCTTGGCGGGTGGCTCCAATGAAAAACTGTTTTTT.

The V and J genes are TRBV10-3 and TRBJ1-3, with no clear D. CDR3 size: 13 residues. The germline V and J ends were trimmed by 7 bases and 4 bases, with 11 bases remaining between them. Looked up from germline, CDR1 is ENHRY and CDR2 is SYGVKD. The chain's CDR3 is CAIKAGNGNTIYF. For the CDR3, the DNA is TGTGCCATCAAGGCCGGTAACGGAAACACCATATATTTT.

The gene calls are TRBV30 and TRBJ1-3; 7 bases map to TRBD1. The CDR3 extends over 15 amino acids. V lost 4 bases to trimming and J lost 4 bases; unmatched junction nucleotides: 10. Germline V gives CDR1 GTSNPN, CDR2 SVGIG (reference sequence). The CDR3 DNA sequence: TGTGCCTGGATCGCGACACAGGGGCACGGAAACACCATATATTTT. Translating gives CAWIATQGHGNTIYF.

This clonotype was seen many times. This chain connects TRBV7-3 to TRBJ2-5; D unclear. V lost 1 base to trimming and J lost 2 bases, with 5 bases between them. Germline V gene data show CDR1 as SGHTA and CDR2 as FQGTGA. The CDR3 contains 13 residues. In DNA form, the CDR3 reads TGTGCCAGCAGCTTAAAGGGTCAAGAGACCCAGTACTTC. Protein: CASSLKGQETQYF.

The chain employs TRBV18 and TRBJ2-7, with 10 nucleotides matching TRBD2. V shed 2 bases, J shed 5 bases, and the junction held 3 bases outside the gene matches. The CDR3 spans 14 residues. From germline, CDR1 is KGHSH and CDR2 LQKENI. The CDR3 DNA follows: TGTGCCAGCTCACCAGCTAGCGGGAGTAACGAGCAGTACTTC. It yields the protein CASSPASGSNEQYF.